Listed below are T cell receptor beta chains from one sample, sequenced in a study of spatial heterogeneity in lung cancer. TCRdb passed the 5' RACE reads through MiXCR, listing each CDR3 protein once. The sample consists of 17,000 or so distinct CDR3 sequences, approximately 6.2% of them appearing once. The sequencing used lung tumor tissue, collected at surgery. Receptors originate from a male donor with early-stage non-small cell lung cancer. Each CDR3 is given with its conserved first and last residue. D genes are given only for firm matches. Size tells how often a clone was seen (once, few, many) or the class of an expanded clone, and some rows leave it out.

clone size: many; J gene: TRBJ2-7; D gene: -; V gene: TRBV7-2; CDR3 DNA: TGTGCCAGCAGGTTCGGGACGGTGTCCTACGAGCAGTACTTC; CDR3 protein: CASRFGTVSYEQYF
clone size: many; J gene: TRBJ1-2; D gene: -; V gene: TRBV20-1; CDR3 DNA: TGCAGTGCTAGTAAGGCCGGACGGAGTGGGGGCTACACCTTC; CDR3 protein: CSASKAGRSGGYTF
clone size: many; J gene: TRBJ2-2; D gene: TRBD1; V gene: TRBV20-1; CDR3 DNA: TGCAGTGCTTCCGGGACAGCTAACACCGGGGAGCTGTTTTTT; CDR3 protein: CSASGTANTGELFF
clone size: many; J gene: TRBJ2-7; D gene: -; V gene: TRBV24-1; CDR3 DNA: TGTGCCACCAGTTCCCGGGACGACGAGCAGTACTTC; CDR3 protein: CATSSRDDEQYF
clone size: many; J gene: TRBJ2-3; D gene: TRBD2; V gene: TRBV12-3/TRBV12-4; CDR3 DNA: TGTGCCAGCAGCCTCCAACCGGGACTACTTGCAGATACGCAGTATTTT; CDR3 protein: CASSLQPGLLADTQYF
clone size: many; J gene: TRBJ2-5; D gene: TRBD1; V gene: TRBV29-1; CDR3 DNA: TGCAGCGTAGAAAAGGGGACAGTACAAGAGACCCAGTACTTC; CDR3 protein: CSVEKGTVQETQYF
clone size: medium-sized; J gene: TRBJ2-7; D gene: -; V gene: TRBV7-2; CDR3 DNA: TGTGCCAGCAGCTTAGACACCTACGAGCAGTACTTC; CDR3 protein: CASSLDTYEQYF
clone size: many; J gene: TRBJ2-1; D gene: TRBD2; V gene: TRBV12-3/TRBV12-4; CDR3 DNA: TGTGCCAGCAGTTTAACGGGAGGGCCGAGTGAGCAGTTCTTC; CDR3 protein: CASSLTGGPSEQFF
clone size: -; J gene: TRBJ1-1; D gene: -; V gene: TRBV4-3; CDR3 DNA: TGCGCCAGCAGCCCAAGACCTGAGGGGTACACTGAAGCTTTCTTT; CDR3 protein: CASSPRPEGYTEAFF
clone size: many; J gene: TRBJ2-1; D gene: -; V gene: TRBV7-2; CDR3 DNA: TGTGCCAGCAGCTTATTCTTGCGGGACAGTTCGTTCTTC; CDR3 protein: CASSLFLRDSSFF
clone size: many; J gene: TRBJ2-7; D gene: -; V gene: TRBV27; CDR3 DNA: TGTGCCAGCAGTTTGAAAGCAGGATCTTACGAGCAGTACTTC; CDR3 protein: CASSLKAGSYEQYF
clone size: many; J gene: TRBJ2-7; D gene: -; V gene: TRBV20-1; CDR3 DNA: TGCAGTGCTCGGGCCGCTAAGGCCTCCTACGAGCAGTACTTC; CDR3 protein: CSARAAKASYEQYF
clone size: many; J gene: TRBJ2-7; D gene: TRBD2; V gene: TRBV6-6; CDR3 DNA: TGTGCCAGCAGTTACTCTCTAGCGGGAGCCCACGAGCAGTACTTC; CDR3 protein: CASSYSLAGAHEQYF
clone size: many; J gene: TRBJ1-1; D gene: -; V gene: TRBV9; CDR3 DNA: TGTGCCAGCAGCGTAGACCCGGGCCTGAACACTGAAGCTTTCTTT; CDR3 protein: CASSVDPGLNTEAFF
clone size: large; J gene: TRBJ1-1; D gene: -; V gene: TRBV6-5; CDR3 DNA: TGTGCCAGCAGTTACTGGGCGGTGGGGCGCTCTGAAGCTTTCTTT; CDR3 protein: CASSYWAVGRSEAFF
clone size: many; J gene: TRBJ2-3; D gene: -; V gene: TRBV3-1; CDR3 DNA: TGTGCCAGCAGTCAGGGGTCCCTTAGCGCAGATACGCAGTATTTT; CDR3 protein: CASSQGSLSADTQYF
clone size: many; J gene: TRBJ2-5; D gene: -; V gene: TRBV6-2/TRBV6-3; CDR3 DNA: TGTGCCAGCAGCCAACCCTTCGGGACCTCTCGGAAGACCCAGTACTTC; CDR3 protein: CASSQPFGTSRKTQYF
clone size: few; J gene: TRBJ2-3; D gene: -; V gene: TRBV10-3; CDR3 DNA: TGTGCCATCAGCAGGGGAGAATTCACAGATACGCAGTATTTT; CDR3 protein: CAISRGEFTDTQYF
clone size: once; J gene: TRBJ1-5; D gene: -; V gene: TRBV3-1; CDR3 DNA: TGTGCCAGCAGCGCAACTGGGGCCTATCAGCCCCAGCATTTT; CDR3 protein: CASSATGAYQPQHF
clone size: -; J gene: TRBJ2-5; D gene: TRBD2; V gene: TRBV5-4; CDR3 DNA: TGTGCCAGCAGCCCCGGGGGGGTCCAAGAGACCCAGTACTTC; CDR3 protein: CASSPGGVQETQYF
clone size: many; J gene: TRBJ1-6; D gene: -; V gene: TRBV30; CDR3 DNA: TGTGCCTGGAATAGGAATTCACCCCTCCACTTT; CDR3 protein: CAWNRNSPLHF
clone size: medium-sized; J gene: TRBJ2-7; D gene: TRBD2; V gene: TRBV6-5; CDR3 DNA: TGTGCCAGCAGTTACGGGGGGGGACTAGTCCACGAGCAGTACTTC; CDR3 protein: CASSYGGGLVHEQYF
clone size: medium-sized; J gene: TRBJ2-7; D gene: -; V gene: TRBV3-1; CDR3 DNA: TGTGCCAGCAGCCACCGAGAGGGGACCCCCTACGAGCAGTACTTC; CDR3 protein: CASSHREGTPYEQYF
clone size: -; J gene: TRBJ1-6; D gene: -; V gene: TRBV7-9; CDR3 DNA: TGTGCCAGCAGCTTAGCGGGGGAGAATTCACCCCTCCACTTT; CDR3 protein: CASSLAGENSPLHF